This T cell receptor (beta chain) was captured by sequencing in a study of blood T cell repertoires in COVID-19. CDR1 is LGHDT, CDR2 YNNKEL, per germline (reference sequence). The CDR3 has 16 residues. With 6 bases clipped from V and 2 bases from J, the junction kept 12 bases outside the gene matches. Repertoires were generated with immunoSEQ multiplex PCR, while TCRdb's copy carries only in-frame clones and drops some. The table has roughly 220,000 clones, around 82% seen once. Sequencing was performed on PBMCs or T cells enriched from blood (not recorded which). The chain uses TRBV3-1 (or the pseudogene TRBV3-2) and TRBJ1-2; TRBD1 agrees at 7 bases. This receptor was obtained from a man aged 30 to 45 with acute COVID-19. This CDR3 is CASRPGTASANYGYTF. The DNA for the CDR3 is TGTGCCAGCAGGCCCGGGACAGCAAGCGCAAACTATGGCTACACCTTC.